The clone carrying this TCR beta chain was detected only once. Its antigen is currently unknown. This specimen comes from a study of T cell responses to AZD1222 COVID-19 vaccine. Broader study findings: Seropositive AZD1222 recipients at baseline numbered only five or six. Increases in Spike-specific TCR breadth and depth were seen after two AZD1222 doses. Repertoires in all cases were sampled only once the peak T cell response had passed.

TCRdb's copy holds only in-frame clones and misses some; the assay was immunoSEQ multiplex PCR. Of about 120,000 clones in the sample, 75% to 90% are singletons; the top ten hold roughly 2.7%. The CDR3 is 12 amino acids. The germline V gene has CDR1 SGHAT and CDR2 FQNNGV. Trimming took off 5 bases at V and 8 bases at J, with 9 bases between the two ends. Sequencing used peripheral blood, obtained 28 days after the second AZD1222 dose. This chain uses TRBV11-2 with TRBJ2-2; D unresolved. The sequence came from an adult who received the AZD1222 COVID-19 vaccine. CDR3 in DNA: TGTGCCAGCAGCCCCCAGCGTGGGGAGCTGTTTTTT. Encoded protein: CASSPQRGELFF.